The present entry profiles one TCR beta chain with its context. Study processing details: Scientists estimated how many nucleated cells there were by amplifying reference gene primers. The repertoire was sequenced with immunoSEQ multiplex PCR; TCRdb's copy has only in-frame clones and lacks some. That table is the source of V, J and clone size, and D and trimming were worked out from the DNA. Among nearly 60,000 clones, almost 90% were seen once, and the ten largest hold about 13%. The sample belongs to a study of blood T cell repertoires in COVID-19. Study context: There were acute and convalescent COVID-19 samples, and they came from the United States, Italy and Spain. From T cells, B-cell-depleted T cells, or PBMCs came the material, which was cDNA or gDNA.

CDR1 and CDR2 from the germline V gene are SEHNR and FQNEAQ (reference sequence). V shed 8 bases, J shed 10 bases, and the junction held 10 bases outside the gene matches. CDR3 size: 12 residues. The sequence came from a man aged 60 to 69 with active COVID-19. The sequenced material came from peripheral blood. The chain carries TRBV7-9 and TRBJ2-5, with 7 positions matching TRBD2. CDR3 nucleotides: TGTGCCAGCGAGGGTGCGGGAGCGCTCCAGTACTTC. Translated: CASEGAGALQYF.